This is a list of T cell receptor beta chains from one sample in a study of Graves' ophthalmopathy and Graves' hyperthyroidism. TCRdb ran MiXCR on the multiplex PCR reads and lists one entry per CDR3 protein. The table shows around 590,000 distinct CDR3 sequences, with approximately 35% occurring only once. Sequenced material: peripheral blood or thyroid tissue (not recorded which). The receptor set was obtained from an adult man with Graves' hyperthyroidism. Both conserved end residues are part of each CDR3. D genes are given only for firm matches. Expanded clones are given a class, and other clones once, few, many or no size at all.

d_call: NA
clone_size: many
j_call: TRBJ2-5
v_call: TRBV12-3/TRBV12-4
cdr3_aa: CASEEQGRETQYF
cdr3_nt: TGTGCCAGCGAAGAACAGGGTCGAGAGACCCAGTACTTC

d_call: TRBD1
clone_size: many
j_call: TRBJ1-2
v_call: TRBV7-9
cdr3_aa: CASSALGTGGHGYTF
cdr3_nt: TGTGCCAGCAGCGCCCTCGGGACAGGGGGTCATGGCTACACCTTC

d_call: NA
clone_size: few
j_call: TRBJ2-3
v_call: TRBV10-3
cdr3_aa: CAISESQGADTQYF
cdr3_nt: TGTGCCATCAGTGAGTCACAGGGCGCAGATACGCAGTATTTT

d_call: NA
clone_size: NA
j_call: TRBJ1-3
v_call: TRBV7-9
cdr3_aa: CASTRDTSGNTIYF
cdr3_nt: TGTGCCAGCACCCGGGACACCTCTGGAAACACCATATATTTT

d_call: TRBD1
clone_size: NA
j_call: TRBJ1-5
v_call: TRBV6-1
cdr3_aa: CASSWQGVDSNQPQHF
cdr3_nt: TGTGCCAGCAGTTGGCAGGGGGTCGATAGCAATCAGCCCCAGCATTTT

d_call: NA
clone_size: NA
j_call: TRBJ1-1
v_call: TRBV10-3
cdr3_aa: CAISGTGTANTEAFF
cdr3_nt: TGTGCCATCAGTGGAACGGGGACGGCGAACACTGAAGCTTTCTTT

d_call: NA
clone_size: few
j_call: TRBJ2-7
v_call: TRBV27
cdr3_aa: CASQRPSAYEQYF
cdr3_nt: TGTGCCAGCCAACGGCCTTCGGCCTACGAGCAGTACTTC

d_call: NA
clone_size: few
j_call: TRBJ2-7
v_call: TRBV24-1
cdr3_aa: CATSDRGSYNEQYF
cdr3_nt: TGTGCCACCAGTGACAGGGGTTCTTACAATGAGCAGTACTTC

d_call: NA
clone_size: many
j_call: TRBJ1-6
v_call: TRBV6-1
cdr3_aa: CASSERVTASPLHF
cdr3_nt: TGTGCCAGCAGTGAACGTGTAACAGCTTCACCCCTCCACTTT

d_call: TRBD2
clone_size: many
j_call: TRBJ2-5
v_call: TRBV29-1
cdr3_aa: CSAQLGLAGVETQYF
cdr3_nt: TGCAGCGCCCAGCTGGGACTAGCGGGAGTGGAGACCCAGTACTTC

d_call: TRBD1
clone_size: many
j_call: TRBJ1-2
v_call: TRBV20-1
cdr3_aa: CSANPGTGIYGYTF
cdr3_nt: TGCAGTGCTAACCCCGGGACAGGAATCTATGGCTACACCTTC

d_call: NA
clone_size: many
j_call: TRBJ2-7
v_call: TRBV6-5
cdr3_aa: CASTGRTYEQYF
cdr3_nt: TGTGCCAGCACAGGAAGGACCTACGAGCAGTACTTC

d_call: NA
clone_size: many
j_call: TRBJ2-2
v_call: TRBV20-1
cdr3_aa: CSARGGEGTGELFF
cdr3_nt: TGCAGTGCTAGGGGCGGAGAGGGGACCGGGGAGCTGTTTTTT

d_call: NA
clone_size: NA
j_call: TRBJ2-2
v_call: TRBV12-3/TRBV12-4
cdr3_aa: CASTPRGTGELFF
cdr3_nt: TGTGCCAGCACCCCACGAGGCACCGGGGAGCTGTTTTTT

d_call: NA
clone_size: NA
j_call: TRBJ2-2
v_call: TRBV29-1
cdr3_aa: CSSLSSGELFF
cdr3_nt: TGCAGCAGCTTGAGTTCCGGGGAGCTGTTTTTT

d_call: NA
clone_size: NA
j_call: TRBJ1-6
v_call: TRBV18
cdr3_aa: CASSPLDSYNSPLHF
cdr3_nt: TGTGCCAGCTCACCATTGGACAGCTATAATTCACCCCTCCACTTT

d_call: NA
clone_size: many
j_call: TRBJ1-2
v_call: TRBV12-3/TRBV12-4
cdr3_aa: CASSLAQAGNYGYTF
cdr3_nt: TGTGCCAGCAGTTTAGCGCAGGCAGGGAACTATGGCTACACCTTC

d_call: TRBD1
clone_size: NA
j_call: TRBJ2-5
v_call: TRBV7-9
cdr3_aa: CASSFGQAFQETQYF
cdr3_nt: TGTGCCAGCAGCTTCGGACAGGCTTTCCAAGAGACCCAGTACTTC

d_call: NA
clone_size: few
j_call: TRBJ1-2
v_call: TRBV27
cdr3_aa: CASSLLGMDGYTF
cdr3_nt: TGTGCCAGCAGTTTATTGGGTATGGATGGCTACACCTTC

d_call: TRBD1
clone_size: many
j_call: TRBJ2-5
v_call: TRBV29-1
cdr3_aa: CSVLRGQETQYF
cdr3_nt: TGCAGCGTGCTCAGGGGGCAAGAGACCCAGTACTTC

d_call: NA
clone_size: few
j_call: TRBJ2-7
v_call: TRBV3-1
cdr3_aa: CASSQDPTYEQYF
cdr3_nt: TGTGCCAGCAGCCAAGACCCCACTTACGAGCAGTACTTC

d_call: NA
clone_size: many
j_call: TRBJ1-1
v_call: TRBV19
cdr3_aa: CASSIGQENTEAFF
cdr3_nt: TGTGCCAGTAGTATAGGACAGGAGAACACTGAAGCTTTCTTT

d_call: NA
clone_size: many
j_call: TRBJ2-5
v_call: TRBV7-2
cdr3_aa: CASSWRETQYF
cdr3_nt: TGTGCCAGCAGCTGGCGGGAGACCCAGTACTTC

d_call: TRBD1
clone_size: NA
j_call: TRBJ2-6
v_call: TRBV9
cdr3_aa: CASSLDGGQGSGANVLTF
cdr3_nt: TGTGCCAGCAGCTTGGACGGGGGACAGGGCTCAGGGGCCAACGTCCTGACTTTC

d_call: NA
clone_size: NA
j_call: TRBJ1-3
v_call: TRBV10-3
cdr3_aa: CASSENEDSGNTIHF
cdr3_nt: TGTGCCAGCAGTGAAAACGAAGACTCTGGAAACACCATACATTTT

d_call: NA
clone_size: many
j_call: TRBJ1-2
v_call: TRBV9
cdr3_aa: CASSVRTGNYGYTF
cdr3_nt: TGTGCCAGCAGCGTAAGGACGGGTAACTATGGCTACACCTTC

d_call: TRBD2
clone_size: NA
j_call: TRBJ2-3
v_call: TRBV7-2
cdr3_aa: CASSLGEGLADTDTQYF
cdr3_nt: TGTGCCAGCAGCTTAGGGGAGGGACTAGCGGACACAGATACGCAGTATTTT

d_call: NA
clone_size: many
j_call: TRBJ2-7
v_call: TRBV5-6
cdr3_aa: CASSLTTGSPYEQYF
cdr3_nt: TGTGCCAGCAGCTTGACAACAGGGTCCCCCTACGAGCAGTACTTC

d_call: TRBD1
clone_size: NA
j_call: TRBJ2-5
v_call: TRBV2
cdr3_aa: CASSEAGGRKTQYF
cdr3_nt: TGTGCCAGCAGTGAGGCAGGGGGCAGGAAGACCCAGTACTTC

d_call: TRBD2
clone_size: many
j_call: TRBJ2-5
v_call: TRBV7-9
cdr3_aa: CASSPRTRLAGPGTQYF
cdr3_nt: TGTGCCAGCAGCCCCCGAACCAGACTAGCGGGTCCGGGGACCCAGTACTTC

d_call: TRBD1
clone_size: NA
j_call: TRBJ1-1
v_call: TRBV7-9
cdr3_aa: CASSHFDRGNTEAFF
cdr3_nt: TGTGCCAGCAGCCATTTCGACAGGGGGAACACTGAAGCTTTCTTT

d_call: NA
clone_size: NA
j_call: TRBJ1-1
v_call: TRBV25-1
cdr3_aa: CAGSSWSRAEAFF
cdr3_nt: TGTGCCGGCAGTTCCTGGTCGAGGGCGGAAGCTTTCTTT

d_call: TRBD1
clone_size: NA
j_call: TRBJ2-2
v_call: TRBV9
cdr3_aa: CASSLRGTGGNGELFF
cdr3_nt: TGTGCCAGCAGCCTCAGGGGGACAGGGGGCAACGGGGAGCTGTTTTTT

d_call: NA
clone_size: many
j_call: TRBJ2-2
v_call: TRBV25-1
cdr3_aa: CASSEWTLNTGELFF
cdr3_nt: TGTGCCAGCAGTGAATGGACACTAAACACCGGGGAGCTGTTTTTT

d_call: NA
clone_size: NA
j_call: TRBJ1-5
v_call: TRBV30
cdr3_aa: CAWSSGGGNQPQHF
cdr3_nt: TGTGCCTGGAGTTCGGGTGGGGGAAATCAGCCCCAGCATTTT

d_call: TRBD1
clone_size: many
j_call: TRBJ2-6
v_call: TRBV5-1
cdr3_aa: CASTRTGDNSGANVLTF
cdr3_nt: TGCGCCAGCACCCGGACAGGGGACAACTCTGGGGCCAACGTCCTGACTTTC

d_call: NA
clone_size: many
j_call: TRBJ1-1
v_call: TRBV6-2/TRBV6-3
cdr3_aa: CASSPLGHLMNTEAFF
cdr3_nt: TGTGCCAGCAGTCCCCTGGGACACCTCATGAACACTGAAGCTTTCTTT

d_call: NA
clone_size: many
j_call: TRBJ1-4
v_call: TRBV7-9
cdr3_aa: CASSLGSGATNEKLFF
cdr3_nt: TGTGCCAGCAGCTTAGGATCAGGGGCAACTAATGAAAAACTGTTTTTT

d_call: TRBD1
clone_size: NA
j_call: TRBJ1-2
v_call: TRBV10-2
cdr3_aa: CASSDTGASHGYTF
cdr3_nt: TGCGCCAGCAGTGATACAGGGGCATCCCATGGCTACACCTTC

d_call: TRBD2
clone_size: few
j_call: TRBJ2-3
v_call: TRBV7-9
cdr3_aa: CASSGLAGATDTQYF
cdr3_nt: TGTGCCAGCAGCGGGCTAGCGGGAGCCACAGATACGCAGTATTTT